What follows is one TCR beta chain and its context. Method: immunoSEQ multiplex PCR; TCRdb's copy keeps in-frame clones and lacks some. There are 110,000 to 150,000 clones in the sample; about 82% occur only once, and around 6.2% lies in the top ten. The CDR3 runs to 14 residues. The V end lost 1 base, the J end lost 5 bases, and 11 bases lay between the germline ends. Germline V gene lookup returns CDR1 LNHDA and CDR2 SQIVND (reference sequence). The data stem from a study of blood T cell repertoires in COVID-19. Turning to the study itself: Sources were T cells, B-cell-depleted T cells, or PBMCs; the material itself was cDNA or gDNA.

The source material was PBMCs or T cells enriched from blood (not recorded which). This receptor was identified in a woman aged 40 to 50 who had recovered from COVID-19. V usage is TRBV19 and J usage is TRBJ1-2; D unclear. The CDR3 nucleotides are TGTGCCAGTAGTATAGCTGGCGGGATTTATGGCTACACCTTC. It yields the protein CASSIAGGIYGYTF.